This TCR beta chain was sequenced in a study of T cells expressing NK-cell markers. The CDR3 runs to 13 residues. Germline-derived CDR1 and CDR2 are SGHTA and FQGNSA. Reprocessing the 5' RACE reads, TCRdb reports a single entry for every CDR3 protein and omits DNA. This table holds 400,000 to 450,000 distinct CDR3 sequences. The sample comprised blood T cells: a sorted CD56 or NKG2C T cell subset, CD4+ or CD8+ T cells, or bulk PBMC T cells (not recorded which). The rearrangement joins TRBV7-2 to TRBJ1-2; no DNA is available, so the TRBD1 call from TCRdb remains unchecked. The TCR was taken from a woman aged 18-69 years in good health. CDR3 sequence reads: CASSLIQDYGYTF. Looking up the rest from reference TRBV7-2 and TRBJ1-2 gives the full variable domain: GAGVSQSPSNKVTEKGKDVELRCDPISGHTALYWYRQSLGQGLEFLIYFQGNSAPDKSGLPSDRFSAERTGGSVSTLTIQRTQQEDSAVYLCASSLIQDYGYTFGSGTRLTVV.